What follows are 5 T cell receptor beta chains derived from one specimen sequenced in a study of Ad26.COV2.S vaccination and SARS-CoV-2 variants (dated by TCRdb to the early 2020s). The sample's treatment or condition label, in plain terms: around 19 received Ad26.COV2.S at low or high dose, single or two shots; about 5 received placebo; per-sample allocation not given. For vaccine and placebo recipients, the sequenced repertoires came from samples collected on day 63 after the first injection. The method was the immunoSEQ multiplex PCR assay. Not all clones reach the TCRdb copy of this immuneACCESS table, which keeps in-frame sequences only. Checked studies attribute under half of the gap to unresolved V genes and leave the rest unexplained. In this sample the table shows fewer than 500,000 clones, less than 95% of which occur a single time. The top ten clonotypes cover about 4.4% of the sample.

The input for sequencing was peripheral blood, taken in a trial of Ad26.COV2.S vaccine versus placebo. The receptor set was obtained from a person between 18 and 65 years old who received the Ad26.COV2.S COVID-19 vaccine or a placebo.

The chain joins TRBV27 to TRBJ2-7; TRBD1 matches at 7 bases. The CDR3 has 15 amino acids. Germline assignment: CDR1 MNHEY and CDR2 SMNVEV (reference sequence). V shed 1 base and J 3 bases; nucleotides not matched to a gene: 6. The CDR3 coding sequence is TGTGCCAGCAGTTTATTGACAGGGACCCACTACGAGCAGTACTTC. Translating gives CASSLLTGTHYEQYF.

The genes are TRBV25-1 and TRBJ2-1, with D perhaps matching TRBD1 (5 bases). Trimming left V 5 bases short and J 6 bases short, with 17 bases between. Germline loops: CDR1 MGHDK, CDR2 SYGVNS. The CDR3 has 15 amino acids. CDR3 in amino acids: CASSPQGRLLNEQFF. The CDR3 nucleotides read TGTGCCAGCAGTCCTCAGGGAAGGCTCCTCAATGAGCAGTTCTTC.

This sequence joins TRBV5-1 and TRBJ2-1, with D hard to call. The CDR3 has 14 residues. Germline V lookup: CDR1 SGHRS, CDR2 YFSETQ. V was clipped by 7 bases and J by 1 base, with 12 bases between them. The CDR3 DNA follows: TGCGCCAGCCAGGAGACTCCATCCTACAATGAGCAGTTCTTC. As protein: CASQETPSYNEQFF. The whole variable domain, filled in from reference TRBV5-1 and TRBJ2-1, reads KAGVTQTPRYLIKTRGQQVTLSCSPISGHRSVSWYQQTPGQGLQFLFEYFSETQRNKGNFPGRFSGRQFSNSRSEMNVSTLELGDSALYLCASQETPSYNEQFFGPGTRLTVL.

The chain employs TRBV6-2 or TRBV6-3 and TRBJ2-5; tentatively, D is TRBD1 (5 bases). Germline loops: CDR1 MNHEY, CDR2 SVGEGT. Trimming shortened V by 0 bases and J by 4 bases, and 12 bases separated the two germline ends. CDR3 size: 15 residues. The CDR3 spells CASSYSIGVGETQYF. The CDR3 nucleotides are TGTGCCAGCAGTTACTCGATAGGGGTGGGAGAGACCCAGTACTTC.

This chain links TRBV27 with TRBJ1-6, with D possibly TRBD1 on 5 matching bases. In germline, CDR1 is MNHEY, CDR2 SMNVEV (reference sequence). This CDR3 is built from 17 residues. V was cut by 3 bases and J by 0 bases, with 12 bases left in between. The CDR3 protein is CASSFQQALSYNSPLHF. For the CDR3, the DNA is TGTGCCAGCAGTTTCCAACAGGCCCTCTCCTATAATTCACCCCTCCACTTT.